The clone carrying this TCR beta chain has a count of ten or more. What it binds is not known. A second PCR, run for about 7 to 11 cycles, used a sample-barcoded 5' primer plus a J-beta primer mix. TCRdb reanalysed the 5' RACE reads using MiXCR and keeps one entry per CDR3 protein. The sample lists 1.5 million to 2 million distinct CDR3 sequences; 30% to 35% were seen once. V shed 5 bases and J 1 base; nucleotides not matched to a gene: 9. CDR1 SSHAT and CDR2 FNYEAQ come from the germline V gene (reference sequence). CDR3 length: 16 amino acids. The data were obtained in a study of blood T cells in healthy people across ages. Study results and caveats: Across the age range, TCR beta diversity per million T cells fell in a roughly linear way. Higher diversity and more naive CD4+ cells were features of long-lived donors, compared to aged donors. The unsorted PBMCs prevented any conclusive comparison of naive versus antigen-experienced cells.

V gene TRBV7-7 combines with J gene TRBJ2-5, with 8 bases aligning to TRBD1. The sequencing sample was made of blood. The receptor comes from a woman in her 30s in good health. CDR3 amino acids: CASSLGTGLLQETQYF. CDR3 DNA: TGTGCCAGCAGCCTTGGGACAGGTCTACTCCAAGAGACCCAGTACTTC.